This T cell receptor (beta chain) originates from a study of vaccination effects on CD4 cells after COVID-19. Regarding the study as a whole: Pronounced clonal contraction occurred in clones induced by infection and by vaccine late after vaccination. Sampling in the study covered few convalescent patients and included no early post-infection timepoints.

As concerns this clone: The antigen is not known.

From germline, CDR1 is SGHDT and CDR2 YYEEEE. The CDR3 spans 12 residues. Trimming left V 4 bases short and J 4 bases short, with 5 bases between. It was after approximately 11 days of culture that CD4+ T cells were isolated. Fresh IL-2-containing medium replaced half the medium on days 3 and 7. Method: immunoSEQ multiplex PCR; TCRdb's copy keeps in-frame clones and lacks some. This sample has roughly 50,000 clones, with roughly three fifths found just once. The clonotype was recovered from a human donor who received a COVID-19 vaccine. The chain links TRBV5-6 to TRBJ2-2; D is uncertain. This specimen consisted of CD4+ T cells from PBMCs cultured without peptide, obtained before COVID-19 vaccination. DNA for the CDR3: TGTGCCAGCAGCAGATTCACCGGGGAGCTGTTTTTT. As protein: CASSRFTGELFF.